The source of this TCR beta chain is a study of T cell responses to AZD1222 COVID-19 vaccine. Overall study: Some second doses came at about 4 weeks and others at about 12 weeks; these were pooled. Whole-study findings and limits: Spike-spanning, vaccine-associated CD4 TCRs were dominant at 160-218 and 743-854. Donors skewed white British and female; clonal diversity was possibly underestimated.

Assay used: immunoSEQ multiplex PCR; TCRdb lists only in-frame clones, some missing. There are 150,000 to 200,000 clones in the sample; 90% occur only once, and about 3% lies in the top ten. V was trimmed by 3 bases and J by 8 bases, leaving 11 bases between them. This CDR3 region has 13 residues. Germline V gene lookup returns CDR1 KGHDR and CDR2 SFDVKD. In the case of this clone: Its antigen remains unidentified.

The sequencing here drew on peripheral blood, taken on day 0 of AZD1222 vaccination. The sequence came from an adult in good health. The V and J genes are TRBV24-1 and TRBJ2-3; D possibly uses TRBD1 or TRBD2 (5 bases each). CDR3 DNA sequence: TGTGCCACCAGTGATGGGGGAGAAGTTACGCAGTATTTT. Amino acid sequence: CATSDGGEVTQYF.